The sample holds one count of the clone carrying this TCR beta chain. Its antigen is not identified. Method: immunoSEQ multiplex PCR; TCRdb's copy keeps in-frame clones and lacks some. The sample has over 85,000 clones, about 88% seen once. This entry is derived from a study of T cell responses to AZD1222 COVID-19 vaccine. Study-level findings and limits: Clonal diversity was possibly underestimated, and the donors were mostly white British, with more females.

Germline CDR1 reads SGHVS; CDR2 reads FQNEAQ. V lost 0 bases, J lost 8 bases, and 3 bases stayed unmatched. This CDR3 has 13 residues. The material was peripheral blood, obtained 28 days after the second AZD1222 dose. The sequence was obtained from an adult who received the AZD1222 COVID-19 vaccine. The J gene is TRBJ1-2, the V gene TRBV7-8; 7 nucleotides match TRBD1. The CDR3, as DNA: TGTGCCAGCAGCTTAGCAGGGGGCCGGGGCTACACCTTC. Protein sequence: CASSLAGGRGYTF.